This T cell receptor (beta chain) stems from a study of blood T cell repertoires in COVID-19. Study in general: In each case, the material was cDNA or gDNA derived from T cells, B-cell-depleted T cells, or PBMCs.

The protocol was immunoSEQ multiplex PCR, while the TCRdb copy is restricted to in-frame clones and leaves out a portion. The repertoire holds fewer than 250,000 clones, with roughly 82% as singletons. The sequence was collected from a woman in her sixties with COVID-19, enrolled during active disease. The sample comprised peripheral blood.

For the CDR3, the DNA is TGTGCCAGCAGTTTACCTCCTCAGGGCAGGGGGCCTGAAGCTTTCTTT. Residues: CASSLPPQGRGPEAFF. The chain is built from TRBV28 and TRBJ1-1, with 8 nucleotides matching TRBD1. Trimming took 2 bases from V and 6 from J; bases not matched to a gene: 11. CDR1 MDHEN and CDR2 SYDVKM come from the germline V gene. CDR3 length: 16 residues.